Listed here are 32 T cell receptor beta chains from one sample, sequenced in a study of blood T cell repertoires in COVID-19. Generated by immunoSEQ multiplex PCR, the TCRdb table keeps only in-frame clones and is missing some. The repertoire holds some 320,000 clones, with roughly 90% as singletons. Material: PBMCs or T cells enriched from blood (not recorded which). The receptor source for this set is a woman aged 25 to 39 who had been exposed to COVID-19.

This rearrangement joins TRBV18 to TRBJ1-5, with TRBD1 identical over 8 bases. CDR1 and CDR2 from the germline V gene are KGHSH and LQKENI. This CDR3 has 14 amino acids. The V and J ends lost 2 bases and 9 bases, in that order; junction bases with no gene match: 6. As DNA, the CDR3 is TGTGCCAGCTCACCAGGCCAGGGGGCGAGGCCCCAGCATTTT. It is translated as CASSPGQGARPQHF.

In regard to this clone: Other DNA sequences in the sample encode the same CDR3. The V call is TRBV18, the J call TRBJ2-5; the match to TRBD1 covers 7 bases. V lost 3 bases and J lost 4; bases outside the gene matches: 8. CDR1 KGHSH and CDR2 LQKENI come from the germline V gene. This CDR3 region has 15 residues. The CDR3 here is CASSPLDRVGETQYF. Written as DNA, the CDR3 is TGTGCCAGCTCACCTTTAGACAGGGTCGGAGAGACCCAGTACTTC.

This chain joins TRBV3-1 (or the pseudogene TRBV3-2) and TRBJ2-3; D uncertain. V was clipped by 3 bases and J by 2 bases, with 15 bases between them. CDR1 and CDR2 from the germline V gene are LGHDT and YNNKEL (reference sequence). The CDR3 spans 16 residues. The CDR3 DNA is TGTGCCAGCAGCCAGTATGACTTAAAGTCCACAGATACGCAGTATTTT. This translates into CASSQYDLKSTDTQYF.

The chain carries TRBV4-1 and TRBJ2-7; D not certain. Deletions cut 4 bases from V and 2 bases from J, with 12 bases between. The CDR3 has 14 amino acids. Germline CDR1 and CDR2: MGHRA and YSYEKL. The chain's CDR3 is CASSPNFFTYEQYF. CDR3 in DNA: TGCGCCAGCAGCCCTAACTTCTTCACCTACGAGCAGTACTTC.

The chain links TRBV3-1 (or the pseudogene TRBV3-2) to TRBJ1-1, with D unresolved. The CDR3 runs 16 residues. CDR1 is LGHDT, CDR2 YNNKEL, per germline (reference sequence). Trimming left V 0 bases short and J 4 bases short, with 15 bases between. This CDR3 is CASSQDRQAGITEAFF. CDR3 bases: TGTGCCAGCAGCCAAGATCGTCAGGCCGGTATCACTGAAGCTTTCTTT.

This clone was detected once. The chain uses TRBV11-1 and TRBJ2-7; D is unresolved. Trimming removed 1 base at V and 2 bases at J, with 6 bases between. The germline V gene has CDR1 SGHAT and CDR2 FQDESV (reference sequence). The CDR3 sequence is 13 residues long. CDR3: CASSLGLPYEQYF. As DNA, the CDR3 is TGTGCCAGCAGCTTAGGACTTCCCTACGAGCAGTACTTC.

This chain connects TRBV10-3 to TRBJ1-5; a possible D gene is TRBD1 (6 bases). The germline V gene has CDR1 ENHRY and CDR2 SYGVKD. Trimming cost V 2 bases and J 9 bases, with 14 bases left between them. The CDR3 extends over 14 amino acids. The CDR3 region is CAISEKPGDGPQHF. The CDR3 bases are TGTGCCATCAGTGAGAAGCCAGGGGACGGGCCCCAGCATTTT.

J is TRBJ1-4 and V is TRBV10-3; 9 bases agree with TRBD1. The CDR3 length is 17 residues. Trimming took 3 bases from V and 7 from J; bases not matched to a gene: 12. In germline, CDR1 is ENHRY, CDR2 SYGVKD. The CDR3 nucleotides are TGTGCCATCAGTGATGATCCGGGACAGGGACGGGGTGAAAAACTGTTTTTT. The encoded protein is CAISDDPGQGRGEKLFF.

This sequence joins TRBV19 and TRBJ2-5; 11 nucleotides match TRBD1. J was trimmed by 0 bases and V by 3 bases; bases with no gene match: 3. This CDR3 spans 16 amino acids. CDR1 and CDR2 (germline): LNHDA, SQIVND (reference sequence). CDR3 bases: TGTGCCAGTAGTATGGGGACAGGGGGGTACCAAGAGACCCAGTACTTC. This codes for CASSMGTGGYQETQYF.

The chain employs TRBV2 and TRBJ1-2, with D possibly TRBD1 on 5 matching bases. Trimming took off 4 bases at V and 2 bases at J, with 8 bases between the two ends. Germline CDR1 SNHLY, CDR2 FYNNEI. CDR3 length: 13 amino acids. DNA of the CDR3: TGTGCCAGCAGTGGGGGGGAGAACTATGGCTACACCTTC. This translates into CASSGGENYGYTF.

This clone appeared a single time. The chain employs TRBV19 and TRBJ1-3; no firm D call. The CDR3 extends over 18 amino acids. Per germline, CDR1 LNHDA and CDR2 SQIVND (reference sequence). Trimming cost V 1 base and J 0 bases, with 16 bases left between them. CDR3 sequence reads: CASSIGSWSSLSGNTIYF. DNA for the CDR3: TGTGCCAGTAGTATAGGGTCGTGGAGCAGCCTCTCTGGAAACACCATATATTTT.

The chain uses TRBV5-5 and TRBJ2-1; D might be TRBD2 (6 bases). Germline-derived CDR1 and CDR2 are SGHKS and YYEKEE (reference sequence). Trimming pared 1 base from V and 1 base from J, leaving 6 bases between. This CDR3 region has 14 residues. The CDR3 loop reads CASSLRESYNEQFF. Written as DNA, the CDR3 is TGTGCCAGCAGCTTGCGGGAGTCCTACAATGAGCAGTTCTTC.

Here the CDR3 DNA reads TGTGCCAGTCTCCCTATGACGGGACTATTATATGGCTACACCTTC. Encoded protein: CASLPMTGLLYGYTF. The V gene is TRBV19, the J gene TRBJ1-2, with D perhaps TRBD1 (5 bases). The CDR3 totals 15 residues. The V gene's germline CDR1 is LNHDA and CDR2 SQIVND (reference sequence). Trimming pared 8 bases from V and 5 bases from J, leaving 21 bases between.

This clone showed up just a few times. This sequence joins TRBV25-1 and TRBJ2-7; D gene ambiguous. This CDR3 is 13 amino acids long. Germline CDR1 reads MGHDK; CDR2 reads SYGVNS. V was cut by 3 bases and J by 4 bases, with 10 bases left in between. The CDR3 DNA follows: TGTGCCAGCAGTGACCCCCGAGGTTACGAGCAGTACTTC. Protein sequence: CASSDPRGYEQYF.

V usage is TRBV19 and J usage is TRBJ1-5; 7 bases fit TRBD1. This CDR3 comprises 15 residues. Germline lookup yields CDR1 LNHDA and CDR2 SQIVND (reference sequence). Trimming at V came to 6 bases and at J to 5 bases, leaving 10 bases not matched to a gene. CDR3 coding DNA: TGTGCCAGTAGATACAGGGGAGATTGGGATCAGCCCCAGCATTTT. Its translation: CASRYRGDWDQPQHF.

The J gene is TRBJ1-1, the V gene TRBV5-1, with D unclear. Trimming removed 0 bases from V and 3 bases from J, with 9 bases in between. Germline-derived CDR1 and CDR2 are SGHRS and YFSETQ. This CDR3 region has 14 residues. CDR3 nucleotide sequence: TGCGCCAGCAGCTTGGATCGGGTTGACACTGAAGCTTTCTTT. This gives the protein CASSLDRVDTEAFF. The entire variable domain, with the rest obtained from reference TRBV5-1 and TRBJ1-1, is as follows: KAGVTQTPRYLIKTRGQQVTLSCSPISGHRSVSWYQQTPGQGLQFLFEYFSETQRNKGNFPGRFSGRQFSNSRSEMNVSTLELGDSALYLCASSLDRVDTEAFFGQGTRLTVV.

The rearrangement uses TRBV7-6 and TRBJ2-7, with D maybe TRBD2 (7 bases). V lost 6 bases to trimming and J lost 8 bases, with 14 bases between them. The CDR3 runs 12 residues. Germline V CDR1 and CDR2: SGHVS, FNYEAQ. The CDR3 loop is CASRSFGGQQYF. The CDR3 DNA sequence: TGTGCCAGCAGGTCTTTCGGGGGGCAGCAGTACTTC.

The chain recombines TRBV11-3 with TRBJ1-1, with a possible D match to TRBD1 (6 bases). V gave up 1 base and J gave up 4 bases, with 19 bases separating them. Germline V gene data show CDR1 as SGHNT and CDR2 as YENEEA. This CDR3 region has 17 residues. For the CDR3, the DNA is TGTGCCAGCAGCTTAGGGCCTCGTGGGGGCCCGACCACTGAAGCTTTCTTT. This encodes CASSLGPRGGPTTEAFF. The full variable domain, its missing parts supplied by reference TRBV11-3 and TRBJ1-1, is EAGVVQSPRYKIIEKKQPVAFWCNPISGHNTLYWYLQNLGQGPELLIRYENEEAVDDSQLPKDRFSAERLKGVDSTLKIQPAELGDSAVYLCASSLGPRGGPTTEAFFGQGTRLTVV.

The gene calls are TRBV30 and TRBJ1-1; TRBD1 might be the D (6 bases). The germline CDR1 and CDR2 sequences are GTSNPN and SVGIG (reference sequence). V was clipped by 4 bases and J by 1 base, with 16 bases between them. This CDR3 is 15 amino acids long. This CDR3 is CAWTLYGTTNTEAFF. In DNA, the CDR3 is TGTGCCTGGACGCTATATGGGACAACGAACACTGAAGCTTTCTTT.

In DNA form, the CDR3 reads TGCAGCGTTGCGGGGGGCCTGAACAATGAGCAGTTCTTC. Its protein product is CSVAGGLNNEQFF. The chain employs TRBV29-1 and TRBJ2-1, with D perhaps TRBD2 (7 bases). Deletions cut 4 bases from V and 5 bases from J, with 12 bases between. This CDR3 region has 13 residues. Germline CDR1 SQVTM, CDR2 ANQGSEA.

The rearrangement joins TRBV11-3 to TRBJ1-1; the D gene is possibly TRBD1 (5 bases). V gave up 0 bases and J gave up 5 bases, with 13 bases separating them. CDR1 and CDR2 (germline): SGHNT, YENEEA. CDR3 length: 15 residues. DNA of the CDR3: TGTGCCAGCAGCTTAGAAGGGGAACGGGGGACTGAAGCTTTCTTT. Encoded protein: CASSLEGERGTEAFF. Drawing the rest from reference TRBV11-3 and TRBJ1-1, the complete variable domain is EAGVVQSPRYKIIEKKQPVAFWCNPISGHNTLYWYLQNLGQGPELLIRYENEEAVDDSQLPKDRFSAERLKGVDSTLKIQPAELGDSAVYLCASSLEGERGTEAFFGQGTRLTVV.

The chain joins TRBV29-1 to TRBJ2-7; 10 bases align to TRBD1. V lost 7 bases, J lost 5 bases, and 8 bases stayed unmatched. The CDR3 consists of 13 residues. Germline V gives CDR1 SQVTM, CDR2 ANQGSEA. The CDR3 reads CSARQGAFDEQYF. Written as DNA, the CDR3 is TGCAGCGCAAGACAGGGGGCTTTTGACGAGCAGTACTTC.

This clone was seen a few times. This chain uses TRBV29-1 with TRBJ1-1, with D perhaps TRBD1 (5 bases). Germline assignment: CDR1 SQVTM and CDR2 ANQGSEA. The ends were cut back, 6 bases at V and 0 bases at J, with 11 bases in the middle. The CDR3 is 13 residues long. The CDR3 DNA is TGCAGCGTGAGGGGCGGGGTGAACACTGAAGCTTTCTTT. Translation: CSVRGGVNTEAFF.

The chain recombines TRBV15 with TRBJ2-1; D unresolved. The CDR3 is made up of 14 amino acids. V gave up 0 bases and J gave up 9 bases, with 12 bases separating them. Germline CDR1 and CDR2: LNHNV and YYDKDF (reference sequence). CDR3 residues: CATSREDGVSEQFF. For the CDR3, the DNA is TGTGCCACCAGCAGAGAGGATGGAGTGAGTGAGCAGTTCTTC.

J is TRBJ2-5 and V is TRBV27; TRBD2 matches 11 bases. This CDR3 region has 15 residues. With V trimmed by 5 bases and J by 5 bases, 7 bases remained unmatched. Germline-derived CDR1 and CDR2 are MNHEY and SMNVEV (reference sequence). DNA for the CDR3: TGTGCCAGCAGTGGTAGCGGGGGGGCCGAGGAGACCCAGTACTTC. Its translation is CASSGSGGAEETQYF.

The chain combines TRBV11-3 with TRBJ2-7, with 7 nucleotides matching TRBD2. Looked up from germline, CDR1 is SGHNT and CDR2 is YENEEA. V dropped 5 bases and J dropped 4; count of bases not matched to a gene: 8. CDR3 length: 14 residues. The CDR3 bases are TGTGCCAGCAGCCCTCGAAGCGGGGTTTACGAGCAGTACTTC. Protein: CASSPRSGVYEQYF.

The chain combines TRBV27 with TRBJ1-1; no clear D gene. The V and J ends lost 6 bases and 4 bases respectively, with 12 bases between them. Germline V gene data show CDR1 as MNHEY and CDR2 as SMNVEV (reference sequence). The CDR3 sequence is 13 residues long. This chain's CDR3 is CASRSWRGTEAFF. In nucleotides, the CDR3 is TGTGCCAGCAGGTCCTGGAGAGGCACTGAAGCTTTCTTT.

The chain employs TRBV4-2 and TRBJ1-2; 7 bases are shared with TRBD1. The V segment lost 0 bases and the J segment 4 bases; nucleotides outside the gene matches: 14. Germline V CDR1 and CDR2: LGHNA, YNFKEQ. CDR3 size: 18 residues. The CDR3 sequence is CASSQEAGTTGSPYGYTF. CDR3 nucleotide sequence: TGTGCCAGCAGCCAAGAGGCGGGGACGACAGGGTCACCCTATGGCTACACCTTC.

This clone was recorded once. The rearrangement joins TRBV5-1 to TRBJ1-6, with 8 bases identical to TRBD1. V shed 4 bases and J 8 bases; nucleotides not matched to a gene: 11. The V gene's germline CDR1 is SGHRS and CDR2 YFSETQ. This CDR3 comprises 16 residues. The CDR3 reads CASSPQTGEQYSPLHF. In DNA form, the CDR3 reads TGCGCCAGCAGCCCCCAGACAGGGGAACAGTATTCACCCCTCCACTTT.

The V call is TRBV7-8, the J call TRBJ2-7, with TRBD2 matching over 9 bases. The CDR3 is 16 amino acids. CDR1 SGHVS and CDR2 FQNEAQ come from the germline V gene. The V and J ends lost 3 bases and 1 base, in that order; junction bases with no gene match: 7. CDR3 DNA: TGTGCCAGCAGCTTCCGAGGTAGCGGGGGATCCTACGAGCAGTACTTC. Its translation is CASSFRGSGGSYEQYF.

This chain joins TRBV6-5 and TRBJ2-7; D may be TRBD2 (6 bases). The CDR3 is 13 residues long. Germline-derived CDR1 and CDR2 are MNHEY and SVGAGI. V dropped 5 bases and J dropped 3 bases, with 11 bases sitting between them. The CDR3 reads CASSTGENYEQYF. CDR3 nucleotide sequence: TGTGCCAGCAGTACGGGGGAGAACTACGAGCAGTACTTC.

With regard to this clone: This CDR3 is also generated by other DNA sequences in the sample. For the CDR3, the DNA is TGTGCCAGTAGCATGACAGGGGGAGACGAGCAGTACTTC. Residues: CASSMTGGDEQYF. The chain has TRBV19 and TRBJ2-7, with TRBD1 matching over 9 bases. V trimming: 6 bases; J trimming: 5 bases; junction bases outside the gene matches: 5. This CDR3 comprises 13 residues. Germline CDR1 reads LNHDA; CDR2 reads SQIVND (reference sequence).